This passage covers 30 T cell receptor beta chains from one sample sequenced in a study of Ad26.COV2.S vaccination and SARS-CoV-2 variants. The sample's treatment: approximately 18 received Ad26.COV2.S at low or high dose, single or two shots; about 5 received placebo; per-sample allocation not given. Sampling was performed 63 days after the first vaccine or placebo injection. This table comes from immunoSEQ multiplex PCR, and its TCRdb copy is limited to in-frame clones, with some not included. The data contain 400,000 to 500,000 clones, around 87% of them seen just once; the ten biggest clones take up about 4%. The material was peripheral blood, obtained in a trial of Ad26.COV2.S vaccine versus placebo. These receptors were taken from a person between 18 and 65 years old who received the Ad26.COV2.S COVID-19 vaccine or a placebo.

V gene TRBV27 combines with J gene TRBJ1-5, with 9 bases identical to TRBD1. J lost 9 bases, V lost 6 bases, and 12 bases had no gene match. Per the germline V gene, CDR1 is MNHEY and CDR2 is SMNVEV (reference sequence). The CDR3 sequence is 15 residues long. For the CDR3, the DNA is TGTGCCAGCAGCTACCACAGGGGGCGCGAACGGCCCCAGCATTTT. It codes for CASSYHRGRERPQHF.

This chain connects TRBV6-4 to TRBJ1-1; 11 bases match TRBD1. The junction had 6 bases not matched to a gene; V was cut back by 6 bases and J by 6 bases. The CDR3 has 14 residues. Germline loops: CDR1 MRHNA, CDR2 SNTAGT. This CDR3 is CASSKDRGRSEAFF. CDR3 bases: TGTGCCAGCAGCAAGGACAGGGGGCGCTCTGAAGCTTTCTTT.

The sample holds one count of this clone. The CDR3 DNA reads TGTGCCACCAGTGATCAGGGCCGGGGGGGCTCCTACAATGAGCAGTTCTTC. Translation: CATSDQGRGGSYNEQFF. The chain joins TRBV24-1 to TRBJ2-1, with 8 bases lining up with TRBD2. V lost 3 bases and J lost 0; bases outside the gene matches: 6. CDR1 is KGHDR and CDR2 is SFDVKD in the germline V gene. The CDR3 is made up of 17 amino acids.

V is TRBV6-2 or TRBV6-3 and J is TRBJ2-7; 8 bases are a match to TRBD1. J gave up 0 bases and V 4 bases, and 8 bases lay outside the gene matches. The germline gives CDR1 MNHEY, CDR2 SVGEGT. The CDR3 runs 16 residues. CDR3 DNA sequence: TGTGCCAGCAGTTTCCCAACAGGGGGGTCCTCCTACGAGCAGTACTTC. It is translated as CASSFPTGGSSYEQYF.

This clone was found once. The rearrangement uses TRBV20-1 and TRBJ1-4; D is unresolved. Germline CDR1 and CDR2: DFQATT and SNEGSKA (reference sequence). Trimming cost V 3 bases and J 4 bases, with 15 bases left between them. The CDR3 is made up of 15 amino acids. This chain's CDR3 is CSASIGRNFNEKLFF. CDR3 DNA: TGCAGTGCTAGTATTGGACGCAATTTTAATGAAAAACTGTTTTTT.

This sequence joins TRBV30 and TRBJ1-2; D gene unclear. Germline values: CDR1 GTSNPN, CDR2 SVGIG (reference sequence). The V gene lost 5 bases and the J gene lost 1 base, with 11 bases spanning the gap. The CDR3 spans 13 residues. CDR3 loop: CAWFPQNNYGYTF. The DNA for the CDR3 is TGTGCCTGGTTCCCTCAGAATAACTATGGCTACACCTTC. Together with reference TRBV30 and TRBJ1-2, the CDR3 gives the full variable domain: SQTIHQWPATLVQPVGSPLSLECTVEGTSNPNLYWYRQAAGRGLQLLFYSVGIGQISSEVPQNLSASRPQDRQFILSSKKLLLSDSGFYLCAWFPQNNYGYTFGSGTRLTVV.

As concerns this clone: Just one base apart from a much larger clone, this may be a read error. Other nucleotide sequences in the sample specify the same CDR3. This chain links TRBV6-5 with TRBJ2-7; a possible D gene is TRBD1 (6 bases). V gave up 2 bases and J gave up 0 bases, with 8 bases separating them. This CDR3 comprises 14 residues. Germline V gene sequence: CDR1 MNHEY, CDR2 SVGAGI. The CDR3 sequence is CASSYGTSSYEQYF. CDR3 bases: TGTGCCAGCAGTTACGGGACAAGCTCCTACGAGCAGTACTTC.

In DNA, the CDR3 is TGCGCCAGCAGACGTTTCGACACCTTATACGAGCAGTACTTC. It yields the protein CASRRFDTLYEQYF. This rearrangement joins TRBV5-1 to TRBJ2-7; D not certain. The V end was cut by 5 bases, the J end by 4 bases, with 16 bases between. CDR3 length equals 14 residues. Germline V gene lookup returns CDR1 SGHRS and CDR2 YFSETQ.

This rearrangement joins TRBV29-1 to TRBJ2-2, with 8 positions matching TRBD1. Germline lookup yields CDR1 SQVTM and CDR2 ANQGSEA. CDR3 length: 13 amino acids. Germline trimming cut 7 bases from V and 1 base from J; bases unmatched to any gene: 2. In DNA, the CDR3 is TGCAGCGCGGGACAGGTGAACACCGGGGAGCTGTTTTTT. It encodes CSAGQVNTGELFF.

CDR3 DNA: TGTGCCAGCAGCTTGAGCCAAATATACAATGAGCAGTTCTTC. Protein: CASSLSQIYNEQFF. V is TRBV7-9 and J is TRBJ2-1; the D is unclear. V gave up 3 bases and J gave up 4 bases, with 10 bases separating them. The CDR3 has 14 residues. Germline V gene data show CDR1 as SEHNR and CDR2 as FQNEAQ (reference sequence).

The CDR3 protein is CSVQGFTDTQYF. CDR3 bases: TGCAGCGTTCAGGGGTTCACGGATACGCAGTATTTT. The J gene is TRBJ2-3, the V gene TRBV29-1, with D perhaps TRBD1 (6 bases). Looked up from germline, CDR1 is SQVTM and CDR2 is ANQGSEA. This CDR3 has 12 residues. V lost 5 bases, J lost 6 bases, and 12 bases lay in between.

This rearrangement joins TRBV6-5 to TRBJ1-3, with no clear D. This CDR3 spans 15 amino acids. Germline loops: CDR1 MNHEY, CDR2 SVGAGI. Trimming took 2 bases from V and 1 from J, leaving 9 bases between them. The CDR3 region is CASSYDMRSGNTIYF. The CDR3 coding sequence is TGTGCCAGCAGTTACGACATGAGATCTGGAAACACCATATATTTT.

This chain links TRBV30 with TRBJ2-1; 7 nucleotides match TRBD1. CDR3 length equals 13 residues. Germline trimming cut 5 bases from V and 7 bases from J; bases unmatched to any gene: 8. The germline gives CDR1 GTSNPN, CDR2 SVGIG (reference sequence). The DNA for the CDR3 is TGTGCCTGGGACAGGGTTGGGGGAAATGAGCAGTTCTTC. Translated, it gives CAWDRVGGNEQFF.

J is TRBJ2-7 and V is TRBV10-3, with 8 bases that match TRBD2. Germline V gene lookup returns CDR1 ENHRY and CDR2 SYGVKD. The V and J ends lost 7 bases and 6 bases, in that order; junction bases with no gene match: 14. The CDR3 contains 15 residues. The CDR3 coding sequence is TGTGCCATCAAACGCGGGGGGATCGATCAGGCCGAGCAGTACTTC. Its protein product is CAIKRGGIDQAEQYF.

This chain connects TRBV5-1 to TRBJ1-3, with 8 bases fitting TRBD1. CDR1 SGHRS and CDR2 YFSETQ come from the germline V gene. J was trimmed by 3 bases and V by 7 bases; bases with no gene match: 3. The length of the CDR3 is 13 residues. The CDR3 sequence is CASGQGGGNTIYF. CDR3 nucleotides: TGCGCCAGCGGACAGGGAGGTGGAAACACCATATATTTT. The full variable domain, with the rest looked up from reference TRBV5-1 and TRBJ1-3, is KAGVTQTPRYLIKTRGQQVTLSCSPISGHRSVSWYQQTPGQGLQFLFEYFSETQRNKGNFPGRFSGRQFSNSRSEMNVSTLELGDSALYLCASGQGGGNTIYFGEGSWLTVV.

The chain carries TRBV19 and TRBJ2-7; D might be TRBD1 (6 bases). V was shortened by 10 bases and J by 3 bases, with 16 bases between the two germline ends. CDR1 and CDR2 (germline): LNHDA, SQIVND (reference sequence). This CDR3 contains 13 residues. CDR3 coding DNA: TGTGCCACCCTTTCGGACAGATTCTACGAGCAGTACTTC. This translates into CATLSDRFYEQYF.

The chain joins TRBV7-2 to TRBJ2-3, with D possibly being TRBD2 (5 bases). This CDR3 is built from 15 residues. Germline values: CDR1 SGHTA, CDR2 FQGNSA. The germline V and J ends were trimmed by 3 bases and 4 bases, with 14 bases remaining between them. The CDR3 bases are TGTGCCAGCAGCTTGTGGATGGGAGTCGCAGATACGCAGTATTTT. This codes for CASSLWMGVADTQYF.

The chain links TRBV19 to TRBJ2-7; tentative D call: TRBD2 (6 bases). The CDR3 runs to 16 residues. Trimming left V 3 bases short and J 3 bases short, with 18 bases between. Looked up from germline, CDR1 is LNHDA and CDR2 is SQIVND (reference sequence). The CDR3 here is CASSMPSSGLFYEQYF. The CDR3 DNA follows: TGTGCCAGTAGTATGCCTTCCAGCGGGTTATTCTACGAGCAGTACTTC. Drawing the rest from reference TRBV19 and TRBJ2-7, the complete variable domain is DGGITQSPKYLFRKEGQNVTLSCEQNLNHDAMYWYRQDPGQGLRLIYYSQIVNDFQKGDIAEGYSVSREKKESFPLTVTSAQKNPTAFYLCASSMPSSGLFYEQYFGPGTRLTVT.

The J gene is TRBJ2-3, the V gene TRBV7-2; 9 bases match TRBD2. This CDR3 region has 16 residues. The junction had 4 bases not matched to a gene; V was cut back by 2 bases and J by 1 base. Germline CDR1 reads SGHTA; CDR2 reads FQGNSA. The CDR3 loop is CASSLRGGAGTDTQYF. CDR3 bases: TGTGCCAGCAGCTTACGCGGGGGGGCCGGCACAGATACGCAGTATTTT.

The rearrangement uses TRBV11-2 and TRBJ2-7; the D is unclear. The germline CDR1 and CDR2 sequences are SGHAT and FQNNGV. V lost 1 base and J lost 5, with 6 bases in between. CDR3 length equals 12 residues. For the CDR3, the DNA is TGTGCCAGCAGCTTAGCGATTCACGAGCAGTACTTC. Protein sequence: CASSLAIHEQYF.

The chain is built from TRBV6-2 or TRBV6-3 and TRBJ1-1, with D possibly TRBD1 on 5 matching bases. CDR3 length: 12 residues. The germline gives CDR1 MNHEY, CDR2 SVGEGT. V gave up 5 bases and J gave up 5 bases, with 9 bases separating them. CDR3 loop: CASSRGWTEAFF. CDR3 sequence (DNA): TGTGCCAGCAGTCGGGGGTGGACTGAAGCTTTCTTT.

The V call is TRBV10-3, the J call TRBJ2-3; no clear D. CDR1 ENHRY and CDR2 SYGVKD come from the germline V gene. Deletions cut 0 bases from V and 1 base from J, with 11 bases between. CDR3 length: 16 amino acids. In DNA form, the CDR3 reads TGTGCCATCAGTGAGTCGGGGAAGGTCGGCACAGATACGCAGTATTTT. Its protein product is CAISESGKVGTDTQYF.

The chain employs TRBV19 and TRBJ2-7; D tentatively reads TRBD1 or TRBD2 (5 bases each). V was clipped by 3 bases and J by 3 bases, with 9 bases between them. The CDR3 covers 13 residues. Germline V gives CDR1 LNHDA, CDR2 SQIVND (reference sequence). CDR3 in DNA: TGTGCCAGTAGTATCGGTGGGGGCTACGAGCAGTACTTC. The encoded protein is CASSIGGGYEQYF.

This clone was recorded at least ten times. The chain joins TRBV9 to TRBJ2-2; 10 nucleotides agree with TRBD2. This CDR3 is built from 16 residues. V dropped 3 bases and J dropped 1; count of bases not matched to a gene: 3. The germline V gene encodes CDR1 SGDLS and CDR2 YYNGEE. DNA for the CDR3: TGTGCCAGCAGCGCTCTAGCGGGAGAGAACACCGGGGAGCTGTTTTTT. It codes for CASSALAGENTGELFF. The variable domain in full, completed from reference TRBV9 and TRBJ2-2, reads DSGVTQTPKHLITATGQRVTLRCSPRSGDLSVYWYQQSLDQGLQFLIQYYNGEERAKGNILERFSAQQFPDLHSELNLSSLELGDSALYFCASSALAGENTGELFFGEGSRLTVL.

This chain connects TRBV15 to TRBJ2-3, with 12 bases fitting TRBD2. The V gene's germline CDR1 is LNHNV and CDR2 YYDKDF (reference sequence). This CDR3 region has 15 residues. V dropped 0 bases and J dropped 9; count of bases not matched to a gene: 4. This CDR3 reads CATSRDGLAGNTQYF. The CDR3 DNA reads as TGTGCCACCAGCAGAGATGGACTAGCGGGGAACACGCAGTATTTT.

The chain is built from TRBV28 and TRBJ2-3; 7 bases are shared with TRBD1. CDR3 size: 14 residues. The junction had 6 bases not matched to a gene; V was cut back by 3 bases and J by 6 bases. Looked up from germline, CDR1 is MDHEN and CDR2 is SYDVKM. The CDR3, as DNA: TGTGCCAGCAGTTTTAGGGGGCAGAGGGATACGCAGTATTTT. Its translation: CASSFRGQRDTQYF.

This clone was seen a handful of times. CDR3 sequence: CASRLGQVRSPLHF. The DNA for the CDR3 is TGCGCCAGCAGGTTGGGACAAGTTAGGTCACCCCTCCACTTT. The chain recombines TRBV10-2 with TRBJ1-6; a possible D gene is TRBD1 (6 bases). The CDR3 is 14 amino acids. The germline CDR1 and CDR2 sequences are WSHSY and SAAADI. Trimming shortened V by 6 bases and J by 10 bases, and 16 bases separated the two germline ends.

V usage is TRBV7-2 and J usage is TRBJ2-2; 7 nucleotides line up with TRBD2. This CDR3 spans 15 amino acids. With 5 bases clipped from V and 6 bases from J, the junction kept 9 bases outside the gene matches. Looked up from germline, CDR1 is SGHTA and CDR2 is FQGNSA. In DNA, the CDR3 is TGTGCCAGCAGCGTCGTGCGGGGGACCCCCGGGGAGCTGTTTTTT. Translated, it gives CASSVVRGTPGELFF.

This clone was found once. V usage is TRBV7-3 and J usage is TRBJ2-6; D remains ambiguous. The CDR3 loop spans 14 amino acids. In germline, CDR1 is SGHTA, CDR2 FQGTGA. Between the trimmed V and J ends, which lost 4 bases and 0 bases, there was a span of 4 bases. CDR3: CASSSLSGANVLTF. CDR3 in DNA: TGTGCCAGCAGCTCACTCTCTGGGGCCAACGTCCTGACTTTC.

Only one count was recorded for this clone. The chain joins TRBV7-9 to TRBJ1-6, with TRBD1 as a possible D gene (5 bases). This CDR3 has 14 amino acids. V was cut by 8 bases and J by 11 bases, with 19 bases left in between. CDR1 is SEHNR, CDR2 FQNEAQ, per germline (reference sequence). The CDR3 DNA sequence: TGTGCCAGCGATCAAGGGGAAAACGCACCACCCCTCCACTTT. Protein sequence: CASDQGENAPPLHF.